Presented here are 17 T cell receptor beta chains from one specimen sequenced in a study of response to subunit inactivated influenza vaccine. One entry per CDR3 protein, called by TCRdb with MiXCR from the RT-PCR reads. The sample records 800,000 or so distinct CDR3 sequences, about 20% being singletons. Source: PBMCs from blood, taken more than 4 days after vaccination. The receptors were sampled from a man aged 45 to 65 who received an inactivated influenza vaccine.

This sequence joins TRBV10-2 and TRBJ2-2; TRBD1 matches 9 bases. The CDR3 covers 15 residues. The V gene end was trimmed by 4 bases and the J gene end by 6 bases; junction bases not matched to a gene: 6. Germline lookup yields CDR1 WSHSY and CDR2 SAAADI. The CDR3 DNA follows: TGCGCCAGCAGTGCCTTACAGGGGGCGGCCGGGGAGCTGTTTTTT. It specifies CASSALQGAAGELFF.

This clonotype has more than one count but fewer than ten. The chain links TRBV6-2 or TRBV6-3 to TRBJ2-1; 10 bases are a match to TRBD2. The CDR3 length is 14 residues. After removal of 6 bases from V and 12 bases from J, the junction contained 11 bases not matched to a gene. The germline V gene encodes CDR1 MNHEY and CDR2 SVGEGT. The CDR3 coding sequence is TGTGCCAGCAGCCCTAGCGGGAGTATTGGATGGCAGTTCTTC. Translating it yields CASSPSGSIGWQFF.

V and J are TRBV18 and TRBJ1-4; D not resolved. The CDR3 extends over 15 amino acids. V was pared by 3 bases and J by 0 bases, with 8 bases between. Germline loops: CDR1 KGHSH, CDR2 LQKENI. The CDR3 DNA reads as TGTGCCAGCTCACCGAGGGAACCAACTAATGAAAAACTGTTTTTT. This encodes CASSPREPTNEKLFF.

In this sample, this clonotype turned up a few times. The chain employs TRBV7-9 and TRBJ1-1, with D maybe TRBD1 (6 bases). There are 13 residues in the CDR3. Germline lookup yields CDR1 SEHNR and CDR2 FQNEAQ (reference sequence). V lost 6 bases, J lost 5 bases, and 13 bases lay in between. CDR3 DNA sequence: TGTGCCAGCAGGGGGTCAGGGGTAACTGAAGCTTTCTTT. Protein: CASRGSGVTEAFF.

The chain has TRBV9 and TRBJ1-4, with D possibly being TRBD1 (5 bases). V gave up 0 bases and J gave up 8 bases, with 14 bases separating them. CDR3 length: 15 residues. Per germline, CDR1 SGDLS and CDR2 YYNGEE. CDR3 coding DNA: TGTGCCAGCAGCGTAGCTACAGGACCAGGGGAAAAACTGTTTTTT. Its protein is CASSVATGPGEKLFF.

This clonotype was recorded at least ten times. The CDR3 DNA reads as TGTGCCAGCAGCAACCGCGGGGAGCTGTTTTTT. Protein product: CASSNRGELFF. The chain combines TRBV7-9 with TRBJ2-2, with D unclear. This CDR3 region has 11 residues. Germline V gene sequence: CDR1 SEHNR, CDR2 FQNEAQ (reference sequence). V lost 5 bases and J 7 bases, leaving 5 bases between the germline ends.

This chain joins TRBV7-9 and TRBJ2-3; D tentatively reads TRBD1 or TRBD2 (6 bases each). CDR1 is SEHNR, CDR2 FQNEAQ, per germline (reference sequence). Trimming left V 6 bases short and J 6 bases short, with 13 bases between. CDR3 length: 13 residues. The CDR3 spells CASREGGLDTQYF. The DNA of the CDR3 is TGTGCCAGCAGAGAGGGGGGCCTGGATACGCAGTATTTT.

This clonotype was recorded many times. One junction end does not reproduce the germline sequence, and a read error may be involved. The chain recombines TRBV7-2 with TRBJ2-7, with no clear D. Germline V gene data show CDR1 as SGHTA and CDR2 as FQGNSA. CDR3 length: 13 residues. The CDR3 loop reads CASSLTSSYEQYF. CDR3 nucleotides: TGCGCCAGCAGCTTGACCAGTTCCTACGAGCAGTACTTC.

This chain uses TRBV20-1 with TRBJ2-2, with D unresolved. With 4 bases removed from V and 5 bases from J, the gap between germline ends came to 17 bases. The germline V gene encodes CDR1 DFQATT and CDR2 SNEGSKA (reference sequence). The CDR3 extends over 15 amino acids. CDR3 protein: CSATPGGIRTGELFF. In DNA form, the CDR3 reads TGCAGTGCTACCCCCGGTGGGATAAGAACCGGGGAGCTGTTTTTT.

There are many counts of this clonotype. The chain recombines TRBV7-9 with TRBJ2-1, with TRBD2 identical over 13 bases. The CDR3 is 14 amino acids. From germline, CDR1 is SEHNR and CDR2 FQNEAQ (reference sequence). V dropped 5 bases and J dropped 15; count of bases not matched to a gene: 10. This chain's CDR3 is CASSEGTSGTLPFF. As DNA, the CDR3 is TGTGCCAGCAGCGAGGGGACTAGCGGGACTCTGCCGTTCTTC.

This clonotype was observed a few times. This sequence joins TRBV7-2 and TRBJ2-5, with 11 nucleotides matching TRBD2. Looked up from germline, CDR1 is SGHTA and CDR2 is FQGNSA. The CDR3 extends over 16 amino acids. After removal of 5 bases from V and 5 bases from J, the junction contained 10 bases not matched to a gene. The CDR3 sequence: CASSPRTSGLGETQYF. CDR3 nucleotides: TGTGCCAGCAGCCCCCGGACTAGCGGGCTCGGGGAGACCCAGTACTTC.

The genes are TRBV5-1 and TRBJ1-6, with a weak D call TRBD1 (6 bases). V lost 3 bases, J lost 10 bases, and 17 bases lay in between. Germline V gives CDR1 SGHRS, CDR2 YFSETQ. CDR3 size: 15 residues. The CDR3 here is CASSSQGGPASPLHF. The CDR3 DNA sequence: TGCGCCAGCAGCTCCCAAGGGGGGCCGGCCTCACCCCTCCACTTT.

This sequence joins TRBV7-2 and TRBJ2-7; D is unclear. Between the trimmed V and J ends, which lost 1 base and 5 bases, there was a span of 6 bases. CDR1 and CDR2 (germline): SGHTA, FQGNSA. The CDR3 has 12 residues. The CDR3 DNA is TGTGCCAGCAGCTTAGTATCTAACGAGCAGTACTTC. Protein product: CASSLVSNEQYF.

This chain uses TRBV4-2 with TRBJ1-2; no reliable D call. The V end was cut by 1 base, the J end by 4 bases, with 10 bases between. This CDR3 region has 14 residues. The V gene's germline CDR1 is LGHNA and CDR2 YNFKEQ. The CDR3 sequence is CASSQAGDIYGYTF. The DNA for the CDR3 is TGTGCCAGCAGCCAAGCAGGCGATATCTATGGCTACACCTTC.

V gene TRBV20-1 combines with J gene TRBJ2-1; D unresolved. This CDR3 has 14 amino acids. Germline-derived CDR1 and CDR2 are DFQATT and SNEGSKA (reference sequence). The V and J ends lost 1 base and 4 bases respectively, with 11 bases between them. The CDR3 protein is CSARAQEAYNEQFF. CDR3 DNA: TGCAGTGCTAGAGCTCAGGAAGCATACAATGAGCAGTTCTTC.

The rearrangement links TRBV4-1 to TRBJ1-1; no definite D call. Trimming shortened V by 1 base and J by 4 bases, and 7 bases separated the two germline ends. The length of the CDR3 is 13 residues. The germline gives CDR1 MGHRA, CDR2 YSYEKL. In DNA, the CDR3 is TGCGCCAGCAGCCAAGTCCGGGGCACTGAAGCTTTCTTT. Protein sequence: CASSQVRGTEAFF.

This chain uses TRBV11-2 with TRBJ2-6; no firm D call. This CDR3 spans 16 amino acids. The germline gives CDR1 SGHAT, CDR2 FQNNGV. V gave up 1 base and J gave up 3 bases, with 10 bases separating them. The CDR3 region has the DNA TGTGCCAGCAGCTTAGGCGGTTCCGGTGGGGCCAACGTCCTGACTTTC. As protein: CASSLGGSGGANVLTF.